This passage covers 9 T cell receptor beta chains from one sample sequenced in a study of CD8 T cells in Susac syndrome. It was with random hexamers that about 0.45 to 1 ug RNA was reverse transcribed. Using its own MiXCR run on the immunoSEQ multiplex PCR reads, TCRdb lists one record per CDR3 protein. The data show about 160,000 distinct CDR3 sequences, about 91% seen once. The sequenced material came from CD4+ T cells from PBMCs. All receptors come from a human donor in good health.

The chain carries TRBV29-1 and TRBJ2-3; 10 bases fit TRBD2. Unmatched junction bases numbered 16, after V lost 6 bases and J lost 7 bases. Germline V gene sequence: CDR1 SQVTM, CDR2 ANQGSEA. The CDR3 has 16 residues. CDR3 protein: CSVALGSGRAQNTQYF. CDR3 coding DNA: TGCAGCGTGGCCCTGGGAAGCGGGAGGGCCCAGAATACGCAGTATTTT.

The chain couples TRBV6-5 to TRBJ2-2; 8 nucleotides line up with TRBD2. Losses at the gene ends were 10 bases for V and 5 bases for J; bases not matched to a gene: 9. The CDR3 has 14 residues. From germline, CDR1 is MNHEY and CDR2 SVGAGI. The CDR3 loop reads CATGGGRGTGELFF. DNA of the CDR3: TGTGCCACCGGCGGGGGGCGAGGGACCGGGGAGCTGTTTTTT.

The CDR3 is CSARDQGKGGYEQYF. The CDR3 nucleotides are TGCAGTGCTAGAGATCAAGGAAAAGGGGGCTACGAGCAGTACTTC. The chain is built from TRBV20-1 and TRBJ2-7, with D perhaps matching TRBD1 (6 bases). Between the trimmed V and J ends, which lost 0 bases and 3 bases, there was a span of 15 bases. Germline CDR1 is DFQATT and CDR2 is SNEGSKA (reference sequence). This CDR3 has 15 amino acids.

This clonotype was counted once. The rearrangement uses TRBV5-1 and TRBJ2-7, with 12 bases that match TRBD2. CDR1 and CDR2 (germline): SGHRS, YFSETQ. Trimming took 6 bases from V and 4 from J; bases not matched to a gene: 8. The CDR3 loop spans 15 amino acids. The CDR3 loop is CASKTSGSLVYEQYF. In DNA, the CDR3 is TGCGCCAGCAAGACTAGCGGGAGTTTGGTTTACGAGCAGTACTTC. The whole variable domain, filled in from reference TRBV5-1 and TRBJ2-7, reads KAGVTQTPRYLIKTRGQQVTLSCSPISGHRSVSWYQQTPGQGLQFLFEYFSETQRNKGNFPGRFSGRQFSNSRSEMNVSTLELGDSALYLCASKTSGSLVYEQYFGPGTRLTVT.

V gene TRBV12-3 or TRBV12-4 combines with J gene TRBJ2-4; 12 nucleotides line up with TRBD1. The CDR3 contains 20 residues. J was trimmed by 0 bases and V by 4 bases; bases with no gene match: 13. CDR3 sequence (DNA): TGTGCCAGCAGTTCCCTACCACTGGGACAGGGGGCTAAAGCCAAAAACATTCAGTACTTC. Amino acid sequence: CASSSLPLGQGAKAKNIQYF.

This sequence joins TRBV2 and TRBJ2-6; D is uncertain. CDR3 length: 14 amino acids. V shed 5 bases and J shed 1 base, with 6 bases lying between them. In germline, CDR1 is SNHLY, CDR2 FYNNEI. The CDR3 here is CASSRLSGANVLTF. CDR3 bases: TGTGCCAGCAGTCGGTTGTCTGGGGCCAACGTCCTGACTTTC. The full variable domain, its missing parts supplied by reference TRBV2 and TRBJ2-6, is EPEVTQTPSHQVTQMGQEVILRCVPISNHLYFYWYRQILGQKVEFLVSFYNNEISEKSEIFDDQFSVERPDGSNFTLKIRSTKLEDSAMYFCASSRLSGANVLTFGAGSRLTVL.

This rearrangement joins TRBV5-4 to TRBJ2-7; D unclear. V lost 4 bases, J lost 3 bases, and 17 bases lay in between. The CDR3 is made up of 15 amino acids. CDR1 is SGHNT, CDR2 YYREEE, per germline (reference sequence). This chain's CDR3 is CASSPSLGIGYEQYF. The CDR3 nucleotides read TGTGCCAGCAGCCCCAGTTTAGGGATTGGCTACGAGCAGTACTTC.

This sequence joins TRBV20-1 and TRBJ2-6; a weak D match, TRBD2 (5 bases). Germline CDR1 reads DFQATT; CDR2 reads SNEGSKA (reference sequence). V was clipped by 6 bases and J by 0 bases, with 9 bases between them. This CDR3 has 14 residues. The CDR3 bases are TGCAGTGCAGCGGCGGGCTCTGGGGCCAACGTCCTGACTTTC. Its protein product is CSAAAGSGANVLTF.

This rearrangement joins TRBV5-1 to TRBJ2-3, with 7 bases lining up with TRBD1. Germline V gene lookup returns CDR1 SGHRS and CDR2 YFSETQ. J gave up 5 bases and V 0 bases, and 9 bases lay outside the gene matches. This CDR3 comprises 16 residues. The chain's CDR3 is CASSLEGRGNVDTQYF. CDR3 in DNA: TGCGCCAGCAGCTTGGAGGGCAGGGGGAATGTAGATACGCAGTATTTT.